This entry lists 9 T cell receptor beta chains sequenced from one sample in a study of cytomegalovirus exposure and HLA in healthy donors. Amplification used 60 Vbeta primers and 13 Jbeta primers. The table came from immunoSEQ multiplex PCR; TCRdb's copy has only in-frame clones and leaves some out. The data show some 30,000 clones, approximately 87% seen once. The specimen sequenced was PBMCs. These receptor sequences come from a boy aged 5-17 years in good health and CMV-seronegative.

The rearrangement joins TRBV30 to TRBJ2-5; 8 nucleotides agree with TRBD1. Germline CDR1 and CDR2: GTSNPN and SVGIG (reference sequence). The CDR3 covers 13 residues. Germline trimming cut 8 bases from V and 5 bases from J; bases unmatched to any gene: 10. CDR3 amino acids: CAGLQGVSETQYF. For the CDR3, the DNA is TGTGCCGGACTACAGGGGGTGAGCGAGACCCAGTACTTC.

The chain's CDR3 is CASSSTGGVYEQYF. The CDR3, as DNA: TGTGCCAGCAGCTCGACGGGGGGGGTTTACGAGCAGTACTTC. The genes are TRBV13 and TRBJ2-7; 8 bases map to TRBD2. The CDR3 has 14 residues. The V and J ends lost 4 bases and 4 bases, in that order; junction bases with no gene match: 6. The germline V gene encodes CDR1 PRHDT and CDR2 FYEKMQ (reference sequence).

The chain has TRBV18 and TRBJ2-7, with 7 positions matching TRBD1. The CDR3 runs to 15 residues. V trimming: 6 bases; J trimming: 2 bases; junction bases outside the gene matches: 10. CDR1 is KGHSH, CDR2 LQKENI, per germline. The CDR3 bases are TGTGCCAGCTCCCGTGACAGGGTGCCTACCTACGAGCAGTACTTC. This sequence encodes CASSRDRVPTYEQYF.

There are a few counts of this clone. This rearrangement joins TRBV6-5 to TRBJ1-4, with TRBD1 matching 8 bases. Unmatched junction bases numbered 2, after V lost 8 bases and J lost 6 bases. CDR1 and CDR2 (germline): MNHEY, SVGAGI. The CDR3 has 12 residues. CDR3 amino acids: CASQGADEKLFF. CDR3 coding DNA: TGTGCCAGCCAGGGGGCGGATGAAAAACTGTTTTTT.

The J gene is TRBJ2-1, the V gene TRBV9; 7 nucleotides line up with TRBD2. This CDR3 has 15 residues. The germline V gene has CDR1 SGDLS and CDR2 YYNGEE. Losses at the gene ends were 6 bases for V and 5 bases for J; bases not matched to a gene: 11. The CDR3 sequence is CASKAQRGDHNEQFF. In nucleotides, the CDR3 is TGTGCCAGCAAAGCTCAACGGGGGGATCACAATGAGCAGTTCTTC.

The chain links TRBV7-2 to TRBJ1-2, with unresolved D. With 5 bases removed from V and 4 bases from J, the gap between germline ends came to 14 bases. Germline V gene lookup returns CDR1 SGHTA and CDR2 FQGNSA. The CDR3 is 14 amino acids. The CDR3 region is CASSHGLPVYGYTF. CDR3 coding DNA: TGTGCCAGCAGCCATGGACTCCCGGTCTATGGCTACACCTTC.

The chain combines TRBV4-1 with TRBJ1-2; 8 nucleotides line up with TRBD1. The trim removed 0 bases at V and 4 bases at J, leaving 7 bases unmatched. Looked up from germline, CDR1 is MGHRA and CDR2 is YSYEKL. The CDR3 is made up of 16 amino acids. The CDR3 region is CASSQDPGQGTYGYTF. The CDR3 DNA is TGCGCCAGCAGCCAAGACCCTGGACAGGGAACCTATGGCTACACCTTC.

This sequence joins TRBV7-9 and TRBJ2-1; D might be TRBD2 (7 bases). From germline, CDR1 is SEHNR and CDR2 FQNEAQ (reference sequence). The CDR3 contains 16 residues. V was shortened by 1 base and J by 2 bases, with 12 bases between the two germline ends. The CDR3 nucleotides are TGTGCCAGCAGCTTAGTTGGGGGGGCCGCCTACAATGAGCAGTTCTTC. It encodes CASSLVGGAAYNEQFF.

The chain combines TRBV4-1 with TRBJ2-7, with 9 bases identical to TRBD2. The germline CDR1 and CDR2 sequences are MGHRA and YSYEKL. This CDR3 has 16 residues. V dropped 0 bases and J dropped 2; count of bases not matched to a gene: 5. The CDR3 here is CASSQDVLAGAYEQYF. For the CDR3, the DNA is TGCGCCAGCAGCCAAGATGTATTAGCGGGGGCCTACGAGCAGTACTTC.